This T cell receptor beta chain was identified in a study of blood T cell repertoires in COVID-19. Study-wide background: Donors in the United States, Italy and Spain gave samples during acute or convalescent COVID-19. PBMCs, B-cell-depleted T cells, or T cells provided the cDNA or gDNA that made up the material.

CDR3 length equals 15 residues. Trimming stripped 6 bases from V and 1 base from J, with 15 bases between. Germline lookup yields CDR1 MNHNY and CDR2 SVGAGI (reference sequence). Methods used by the authors: Reference gene primer amplification in the assay estimated nucleated cell counts. Sequencing used immunoSEQ multiplex PCR; TCRdb keeps in-frame clones, though not all of them. V and J calls and clone size are those listed in that table; D and trimming were worked out from the DNA. The table has 200,000 to 300,000 clones, 84% seen once. The chain recombines TRBV6-6 with TRBJ1-2, with D uncertain. Sequenced input: peripheral blood. The sequence was collected from a human donor in a cohort sampled during active COVID-19. The CDR3 sequence is CASRPPRRINYGYTF. CDR3 coding DNA: TGTGCCAGCAGGCCACCGAGGAGGATTAACTATGGCTACACCTTC.